This is a list of T cell receptor beta chains from one sample in a study of T cell changes during pregnancy in multiple sclerosis. Libraries were prepared by immunoSEQ multiplex PCR; TCRdb keeps only in-frame clonotypes and omits some of them. The table shows about 45,000 clones, with around 93% occurring only once. The source was CD8+ T cells from peripheral blood mononuclear cells, collected in the second trimester of pregnancy. Receptors were obtained from a female donor with multiple sclerosis, enrolled in a pregnancy study. Each CDR3 is given with its conserved first and last residue. A D gene is named only where the DNA matches it firmly. A row's size may be missing; if present it is once, few, many or a size class.

J: TRBJ2-7
D: .
size: .
V: TRBV20-1
CDR3: CSAKHFYEQYF
DNA: TGCAGTGCTAAACATTTTTACGAGCAGTACTTC

J: TRBJ1-5
D: .
size: .
V: TRBV27
CDR3: CASSFGGTDQPQHF
DNA: TGTGCCAGCAGTTTTGGGGGCACGGATCAGCCCCAGCATTTT

J: TRBJ2-7
D: TRBD1
size: .
V: TRBV7-9
CDR3: CASSSRDRTYEQYF
DNA: TGTGCCAGCAGCTCTAGGGACAGGACCTACGAGCAGTACTTC

J: TRBJ1-4
D: .
size: .
V: TRBV27
CDR3: CASSLGGEKLFF
DNA: TGTGCCAGCAGTTTAGGCGGTGAAAAACTGTTTTTT

J: TRBJ1-5
D: TRBD1
size: .
V: TRBV27
CDR3: CASSPILTGINQPQHF
DNA: TGTGCCAGCAGTCCCATTCTGACAGGGATCAATCAGCCCCAGCATTTT

J: TRBJ1-6
D: .
size: .
V: TRBV6-5
CDR3: CASSYATTGNSPLHF
DNA: TGTGCCAGCAGTTACGCGACAACCGGTAATTCACCCCTCCACTTT

J: TRBJ2-2
D: TRBD1
size: .
V: TRBV29-1
CDR3: CSATGENTGELFF
DNA: TGCAGCGCCACAGGGGAGAACACCGGGGAGCTGTTTTTT

J: TRBJ2-2
D: TRBD1
size: .
V: TRBV5-1
CDR3: CASSSGQGPGELFF
DNA: TGCGCCAGCAGCTCGGGACAGGGACCCGGGGAGCTGTTTTTT

J: TRBJ2-1
D: TRBD2
size: .
V: TRBV4-3
CDR3: CASSHALRGDVYNEQFF
DNA: TGCGCCAGCAGCCACGCCTTGCGGGGGGACGTCTACAATGAGCAGTTCTTC

J: TRBJ2-7
D: .
size: .
V: TRBV29-1
CDR3: CSVVAGYYEQYF
DNA: TGCAGCGTTGTGGCAGGATACTACGAGCAGTACTTC

J: TRBJ1-1
D: TRBD1
size: .
V: TRBV9
CDR3: CASSARPGQGGAFF
DNA: TGTGCCAGCAGCGCACGTCCGGGACAGGGGGGAGCTTTCTTT

J: TRBJ2-7
D: .
size: .
V: TRBV4-1
CDR3: CASSATGSEQYF
DNA: TGCGCCAGCAGCGCCACAGGAAGCGAGCAGTACTTC

J: TRBJ1-1
D: TRBD1
size: .
V: TRBV7-6
CDR3: CASSRQGWGKAFF
DNA: TGTGCCAGCAGTCGACAGGGATGGGGGAAAGCTTTCTTT

J: TRBJ2-7
D: TRBD1
size: .
V: TRBV4-3
CDR3: CASSQERTGAYEQYF
DNA: TGCGCCAGCAGCCAAGAACGGACAGGAGCCTACGAGCAGTACTTC

J: TRBJ1-1
D: TRBD1
size: .
V: TRBV10-3
CDR3: CAITQQGVNTEAFF
DNA: TGTGCCATCACCCAACAGGGGGTGAACACTGAAGCTTTCTTT

J: TRBJ2-5
D: TRBD2
size: .
V: TRBV4-3
CDR3: CASSQDPLGRGGGETQYF
DNA: TGCGCCAGCAGCCAAGACCCCCTCGGGCGGGGGGGCGGAGAGACCCAGTACTTC

J: TRBJ1-6
D: TRBD1
size: .
V: TRBV15
CDR3: CATSRVGQGFSPLHF
DNA: TGTGCCACCAGCAGAGTTGGACAGGGTTTCTCACCCCTCCACTTT

J: TRBJ1-2
D: TRBD1
size: few
V: TRBV5-1
CDR3: CASSLDGAGGERYGYTF
DNA: TGCGCCAGCAGCTTGGATGGTGCAGGGGGCGAAAGATATGGCTACACCTTC

J: TRBJ2-7
D: .
size: .
V: TRBV6-1
CDR3: CASSEGWGLAYEQYF
DNA: TGTGCCAGCAGTGAAGGGTGGGGGCTGGCCTACGAGCAGTACTTC

J: TRBJ2-7
D: .
size: once
V: TRBV10-3
CDR3: CAILSGYEQYF
DNA: TGTGCCATTCTCTCCGGTTACGAGCAGTACTTC

J: TRBJ1-2
D: TRBD1
size: once
V: TRBV7-9
CDR3: CASSYTGDYGYTF
DNA: TGTGCCAGCAGCTACACAGGGGACTATGGCTACACCTTC

J: TRBJ2-7
D: .
size: .
V: TRBV4-3
CDR3: CASSQELSYEQYF
DNA: TGCGCCAGCAGCCAAGAGCTGAGCTACGAGCAGTACTTC

J: TRBJ2-1
D: TRBD2
size: .
V: TRBV5-4
CDR3: CASSGGLAIIF
DNA: TGTGCCAGCAGCGGGGGACTAGCGATTATCTTC

J: TRBJ2-1
D: .
size: .
V: TRBV9
CDR3: CASSEIGGLYNEQFF
DNA: TGTGCCAGCAGCGAAATTGGGGGACTCTACAATGAGCAGTTCTTC

J: TRBJ1-5
D: .
size: .
V: TRBV6-1
CDR3: CASSEDSWNQPQHF
DNA: TGTGCCAGCAGTGAGGACAGTTGGAATCAGCCCCAGCATTTT

J: TRBJ2-7
D: TRBD1
size: .
V: TRBV27
CDR3: CASSLDRGSYEQYF
DNA: TGTGCCAGCAGTTTGGACAGGGGGTCCTACGAGCAGTACTTC

J: TRBJ1-2
D: .
size: .
V: TRBV19
CDR3: CASSPGIQDYGYTF
DNA: TGTGCCAGTAGCCCGGGAATTCAGGACTATGGCTACACCTTC

J: TRBJ2-2
D: TRBD2
size: .
V: TRBV4-2
CDR3: CASSPPGTSGGELFF
DNA: TGTGCCAGCAGCCCCCCCGGGACTAGCGGGGGGGAGCTGTTTTTT

J: TRBJ2-7
D: .
size: .
V: TRBV7-7
CDR3: CASSMGAWGEQYF
DNA: TGTGCCAGCAGCATGGGGGCTTGGGGCGAGCAGTACTTC

J: TRBJ2-7
D: TRBD1
size: .
V: TRBV7-6
CDR3: CASSAAGQGREQYF
DNA: TGTGCCAGCAGCGCAGCGGGACAGGGAAGGGAGCAGTACTTC

J: TRBJ2-5
D: TRBD2
size: .
V: TRBV5-6
CDR3: CASSPSGLAFVITETQYF
DNA: TGTGCCAGCAGCCCAAGTGGACTAGCGTTTGTTATAACGGAGACCCAGTACTTC

J: TRBJ1-2
D: .
size: .
V: TRBV30
CDR3: CAWSQGWRDYTF
DNA: TGTGCCTGGAGTCAAGGATGGAGGGACTACACCTTC

J: TRBJ1-6
D: .
size: .
V: TRBV7-8
CDR3: CASSLSGSRWSPLHF
DNA: TGTGCCAGCAGCCTGTCCGGGTCCCGGTGGTCACCCCTCCACTTT

J: TRBJ1-1
D: .
size: .
V: TRBV6-5
CDR3: CASSSAGTGRNTEAFF
DNA: TGTGCCAGCAGTTCGGCTGGGACCGGGAGGAACACTGAAGCTTTCTTT

J: TRBJ2-5
D: .
size: .
V: TRBV9
CDR3: CASSVEGRRYQETQYF
DNA: TGTGCCAGCAGCGTAGAAGGACGGAGGTACCAAGAGACCCAGTACTTC

J: TRBJ2-3
D: TRBD2
size: .
V: TRBV29-1
CDR3: CSVPLAVDTQYF
DNA: TGCAGCGTCCCACTAGCGGTCGATACGCAGTATTTT

J: TRBJ2-2
D: .
size: .
V: TRBV7-9
CDR3: CASWGVTGELFF
DNA: TGTGCCAGCTGGGGAGTAACCGGGGAGCTGTTTTTT

J: TRBJ1-1
D: .
size: .
V: TRBV10-3
CDR3: CAINRGGSTEAFF
DNA: TGTGCCATCAACCGGGGGGGGTCCACTGAAGCTTTCTTT

J: TRBJ2-2
D: TRBD1
size: .
V: TRBV27
CDR3: CASSRTGVGGELFF
DNA: TGTGCCAGCAGCCGCACAGGGGTTGGCGGGGAGCTGTTTTTT

J: TRBJ1-1
D: .
size: .
V: TRBV4-3
CDR3: CASSRHSDTEAFF
DNA: TGCGCCAGCAGCCGTCACTCGGACACTGAAGCTTTCTTT

J: TRBJ2-7
D: .
size: .
V: TRBV7-3
CDR3: CASSLGGLNEQYF
DNA: TGTGCCAGCAGCTTGGGGGGACTCAACGAGCAGTACTTC

J: TRBJ2-3
D: TRBD2
size: .
V: TRBV7-2
CDR3: CASSSSGGSGDTQYF
DNA: TGTGCCAGCAGCTCTAGCGGGGGGTCGGGGGATACGCAGTATTTT

J: TRBJ1-2
D: TRBD1
size: .
V: TRBV13
CDR3: CASSLDRDGYTF
DNA: TGTGCCAGCAGCCTCGACAGGGATGGCTACACCTTC

J: TRBJ2-3
D: .
size: once
V: TRBV12-5
CDR3: CASGKTGWDTQYF
DNA: TGTGCTAGTGGGAAAACAGGGTGGGATACGCAGTATTTT

J: TRBJ2-7
D: .
size: .
V: TRBV7-9
CDR3: CASSLGSNEQYF
DNA: TGTGCCAGCAGCTTAGGTTCCAACGAGCAGTACTTC

J: TRBJ2-1
D: TRBD2
size: .
V: TRBV14
CDR3: CASSRSGGAPYNEQFF
DNA: TGTGCCAGCAGCCGAAGCGGGGGTGCACCCTACAATGAGCAGTTCTTC

J: TRBJ2-7
D: TRBD1
size: .
V: TRBV2
CDR3: CASSYPGTGNPYEQYF
DNA: TGTGCCAGCAGTTACCCCGGGACAGGGAATCCCTACGAGCAGTACTTC

J: TRBJ1-1
D: .
size: .
V: TRBV5-8
CDR3: CASSLGGRAPTEAFF
DNA: TGTGCCAGCAGCTTGGGAGGCAGGGCCCCCACTGAAGCTTTCTTT

J: TRBJ1-3
D: .
size: .
V: TRBV9
CDR3: CASSYLAGAGGNTIYF
DNA: TGTGCCAGCAGCTACCTCGCGGGGGCGGGAGGAAACACCATATATTTT

J: TRBJ2-7
D: TRBD1
size: .
V: TRBV15
CDR3: CATSRVPGTGVDEQYF
DNA: TGTGCCACCAGCAGAGTCCCCGGGACAGGGGTGGACGAGCAGTACTTC